The text below deals with one T cell receptor beta chain. This entry is derived from a study of blood T cell repertoires in COVID-19. Study-level background: Specimens from acute and convalescent COVID-19 originated in the United States, Italy and Spain.

The CDR3 extends over 12 amino acids. Germline V gene sequence: CDR1 GTSNPN, CDR2 SVGIG (reference sequence). Researchers sorted participants into cohorts using their self-reported clinical history. Authors' processing steps: Nucleated cell counts were estimated from reference gene primer amplification. Profiling relied on immunoSEQ multiplex PCR, and the TCRdb table lists in-frame clones only, not all of them. The V and J calls and clone size were taken over from that table, and D and trimming were inferred from the DNA. The table shows a few hundred thousand clones, with approximately 90% occurring only once.

This sequence originates from a middle-aged woman who had been exposed to COVID-19. V usage is TRBV30 and J usage is TRBJ1-2; D is possibly TRBD1 (6 bases). The sample comprised PBMCs or T cells enriched from blood (not recorded which). The CDR3 DNA reads as TGTGTCATCCGGCAGGGGAACTATGGCTACACCTTC. Protein: CVIRQGNYGYTF.